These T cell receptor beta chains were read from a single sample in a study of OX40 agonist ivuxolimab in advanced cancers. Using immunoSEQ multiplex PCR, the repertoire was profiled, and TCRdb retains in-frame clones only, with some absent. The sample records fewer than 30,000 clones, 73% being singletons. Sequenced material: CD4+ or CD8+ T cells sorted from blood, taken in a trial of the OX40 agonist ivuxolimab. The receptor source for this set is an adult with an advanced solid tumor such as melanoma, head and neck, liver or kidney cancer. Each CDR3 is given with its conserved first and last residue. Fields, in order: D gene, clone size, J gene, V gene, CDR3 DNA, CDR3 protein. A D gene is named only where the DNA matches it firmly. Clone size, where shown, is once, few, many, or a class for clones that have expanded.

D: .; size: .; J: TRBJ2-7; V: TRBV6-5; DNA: TGTGCCAGCAGTGAAGAACATCTTTACGAGCAGTACTTC; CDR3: CASSEEHLYEQYF
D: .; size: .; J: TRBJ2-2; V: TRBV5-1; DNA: TGCGCCAGCAGCTTGGTAGCCCGATACCACACCGGGGAGCTGTTTTTT; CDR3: CASSLVARYHTGELFF
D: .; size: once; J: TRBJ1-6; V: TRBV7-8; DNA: TGCGCCAGCAGCCCGAGACAGGTTCTGAGCTCCTATAATTCACCCCTCCACTTT; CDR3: CASSPRQVLSSYNSPLHF
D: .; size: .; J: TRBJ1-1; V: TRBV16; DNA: TGTGCCAGCAGCCATAACAGCATGAACACTGAAGCTTTCTTT; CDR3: CASSHNSMNTEAFF
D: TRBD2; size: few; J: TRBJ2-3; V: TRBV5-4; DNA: TGTGCCAGCAGCTCCGACCCGGGACTAGCGGGGGGGCCCGCGGGGTATTTT; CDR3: CASSSDPGLAGGPAGYF
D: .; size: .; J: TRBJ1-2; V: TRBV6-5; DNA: TGTGCCAGCAGTTACTCTTCTGAGAGCTATGGCTACACCTTC; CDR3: CASSYSSESYGYTF
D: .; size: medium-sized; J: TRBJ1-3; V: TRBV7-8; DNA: TGTGCCAGCAGCCTAGGAAGGTCCGGGCGCAATCGTGGAAACACCATATATTTT; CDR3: CASSLGRSGRNRGNTIYF
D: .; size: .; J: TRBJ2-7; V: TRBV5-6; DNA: TGTGCCAGCAGCCCTGAGACAGGTCTCGCCACCTACGAGCAGTACTTC; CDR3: CASSPETGLATYEQYF
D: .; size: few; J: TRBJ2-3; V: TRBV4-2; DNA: TGTGCCAGCAGCCAAGCGTCAGATACGCAGTATTTT; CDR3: CASSQASDTQYF
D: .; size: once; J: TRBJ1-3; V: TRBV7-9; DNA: TGTGCCAGCAGCACCGGGAGGCCCGGAGAGGGAAACACCATATATTTT; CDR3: CASSTGRPGEGNTIYF
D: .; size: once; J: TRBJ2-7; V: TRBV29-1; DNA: TGCAGCGTTGAAGGGGGCAGGGTCGGCGACGAGCAGTACTTC; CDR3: CSVEGGRVGDEQYF
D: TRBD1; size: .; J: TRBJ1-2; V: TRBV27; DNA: TGTGCCAGCAGTCTCGTTGGGACAGGGTTTTTACATGGCTACACCTTC; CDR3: CASSLVGTGFLHGYTF
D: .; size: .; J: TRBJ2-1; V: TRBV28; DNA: TGTGCCAGCAGTTTAGAAAGTTACAATGAGCAGTTCTTC; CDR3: CASSLESYNEQFF
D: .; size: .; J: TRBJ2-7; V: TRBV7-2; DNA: TGTGCCAGCAGCTTAGGAAAAGGTTCCTACGAGCAGTACTTC; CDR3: CASSLGKGSYEQYF
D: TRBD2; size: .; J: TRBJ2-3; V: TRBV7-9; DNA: TGTGCCAGCAGCTTAATGCGGGGGGCCTACACAGATACGCAGTATTTT; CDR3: CASSLMRGAYTDTQYF
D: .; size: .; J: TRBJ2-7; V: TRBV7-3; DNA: TGTGCCAGCAGCTCCTCCTTCCGAGGCCGACAGGAGGAGCAGTACTTC; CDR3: CASSSSFRGRQEEQYF
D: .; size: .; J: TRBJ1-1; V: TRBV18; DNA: TGTGCCAGCTCACAGCCGGAGAATTTTGAAGCTTTCTTT; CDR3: CASSQPENFEAFF
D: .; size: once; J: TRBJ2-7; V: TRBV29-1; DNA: TGCAGCGTTGAAGTCCAGGCCTACGAGCAGTACTTC; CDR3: CSVEVQAYEQYF
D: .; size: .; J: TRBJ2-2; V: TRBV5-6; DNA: TGTGCCAGCAGCTTACCCGGGGGAGTCGGGGAGCTGTTTTTT; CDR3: CASSLPGGVGELFF
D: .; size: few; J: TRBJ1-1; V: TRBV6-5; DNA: TGTGCCAGCAGTTATACCCCTAAGGTTGAAGCTTTCTTT; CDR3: CASSYTPKVEAFF
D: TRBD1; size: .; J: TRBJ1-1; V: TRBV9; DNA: TGTGCCAGCAGCCAAGGGACAGTCATGAACACTGAAGCTTTCTTT; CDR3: CASSQGTVMNTEAFF
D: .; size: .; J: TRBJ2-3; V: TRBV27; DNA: TGTGCCAGCGGTTGGAACACAGATACGCAGTATTTT; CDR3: CASGWNTDTQYF
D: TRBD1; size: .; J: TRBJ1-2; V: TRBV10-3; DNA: TGTGCCATCAGTGAGTTAGGGACAGGCCGCGGGGATGGCTACACCTTC; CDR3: CAISELGTGRGDGYTF
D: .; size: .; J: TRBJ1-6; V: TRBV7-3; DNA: TGTGCCAGCAGCTTAGATGCAGGCCCTAATTCACCCCTCCACTTT; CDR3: CASSLDAGPNSPLHF
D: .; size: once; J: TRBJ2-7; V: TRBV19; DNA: TGTGCCAGTAGTATCGGAGGGGGCTTGTTCTACGAGCAGTACTTC; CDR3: CASSIGGGLFYEQYF
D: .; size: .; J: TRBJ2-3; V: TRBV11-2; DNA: TGTGCCAGCAGCTTTCCAACAGATACGCAGTATTTT; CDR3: CASSFPTDTQYF
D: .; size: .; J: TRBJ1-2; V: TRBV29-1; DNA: TGCAGCGCCGAGGGGGGCAGGGAGAACTATGGCTACACCTTC; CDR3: CSAEGGRENYGYTF
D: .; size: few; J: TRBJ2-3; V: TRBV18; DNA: TGTGCCAGCTCACTAGGGCTCAGCACAGATACGCAGTATTTT; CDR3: CASSLGLSTDTQYF
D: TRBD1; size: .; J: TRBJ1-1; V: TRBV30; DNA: TGTGCCTGGACCAGGGCGACAGGGAATGGAGCTGAAGCTTTCTTT; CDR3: CAWTRATGNGAEAFF
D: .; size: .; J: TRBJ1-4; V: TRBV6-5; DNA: TGTGCCAGCAGTTTCGCCCAATATTCGACTAATGAAAAACTGTTTTTT; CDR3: CASSFAQYSTNEKLFF
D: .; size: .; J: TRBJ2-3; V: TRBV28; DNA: TGTGCCAGCAGTTTATGGCGGGGGCTGGTGGCAGATACGCAGTATTTT; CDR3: CASSLWRGLVADTQYF
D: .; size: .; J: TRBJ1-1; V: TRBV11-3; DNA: TGTGCCAGCAGCTTAGTACAACACCCGAACACTGAAGCTTTCTTT; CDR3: CASSLVQHPNTEAFF
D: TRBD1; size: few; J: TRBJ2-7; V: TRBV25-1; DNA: TGTGCCAGCAGTGAATTGACAGGGGGAAGCGAGCAGTACTTC; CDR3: CASSELTGGSEQYF
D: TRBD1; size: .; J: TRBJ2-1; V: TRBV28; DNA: TGTGCCAGCAGTTTTCCTCGGGACAGGGATTTTTCAGGCCCGATCAATGAGCAGTTCTTC; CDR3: CASSFPRDRDFSGPINEQFF